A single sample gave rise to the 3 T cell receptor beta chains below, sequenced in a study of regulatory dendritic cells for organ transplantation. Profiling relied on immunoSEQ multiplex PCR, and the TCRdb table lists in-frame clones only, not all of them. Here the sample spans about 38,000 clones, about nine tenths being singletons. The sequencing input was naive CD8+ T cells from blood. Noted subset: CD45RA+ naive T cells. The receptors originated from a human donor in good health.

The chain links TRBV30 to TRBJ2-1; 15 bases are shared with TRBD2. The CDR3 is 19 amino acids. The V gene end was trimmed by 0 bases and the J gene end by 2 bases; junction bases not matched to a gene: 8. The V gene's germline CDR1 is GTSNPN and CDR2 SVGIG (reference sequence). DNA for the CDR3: TGTGCCTGGAGTGTGGGGAAAGGGACTAGCGGGGGGACCTACAATGAGCAGTTCTTC. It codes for CAWSVGKGTSGGTYNEQFF.

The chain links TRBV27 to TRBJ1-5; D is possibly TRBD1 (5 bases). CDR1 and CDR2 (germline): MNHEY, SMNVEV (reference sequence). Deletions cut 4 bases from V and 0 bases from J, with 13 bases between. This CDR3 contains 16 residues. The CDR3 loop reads CASSWGRGYSNQPQHF. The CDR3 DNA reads TGTGCCAGCAGTTGGGGCCGCGGCTATAGCAATCAGCCCCAGCATTTT.

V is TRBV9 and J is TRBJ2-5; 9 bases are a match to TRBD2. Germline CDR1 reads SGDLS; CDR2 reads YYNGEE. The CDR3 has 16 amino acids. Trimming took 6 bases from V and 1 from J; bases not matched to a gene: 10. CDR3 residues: CASTPGSGGFQETQYF. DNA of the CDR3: TGTGCCAGCACCCCAGGTAGCGGGGGTTTCCAAGAGACCCAGTACTTC.